A single TCR beta chain is shown here with its context. This clonotype appeared many times. The clone's antigen remains unknown. No base-level quality is on record; no much larger clone is a single base apart. This sample is part of a study of human T cells and chemical hapten exposure (dated by TCRdb to the early 2020s). Regarding the research as a whole: For sensitization, 2% DPC in acetone was applied to a roughly 2 cm by roughly 2 cm area of upper inner arm skin. About 30 alopecia patients provided blood for TCR sequencing at one to four time points (pre-sensitization, 2, 6 and 24 weeks). Libraries were pooled for sequencing, and per-sample TCR yields varied mainly because of small differences in library volumes within the pool. Throughout the roughly 26-week study period, patients were also given weekly therapeutic DPC doses on the scalp. This study followed changes in the peripheral blood TCR repertoire in vivo during primary and secondary sensitization of alopecia patients to the hapten diphenylcyclopropenone (DPC). Alopecia areata with under or over 50% scalp involvement, alopecia totalis and alopecia universalis were represented in the patient cohort, which was mostly female. Blood samples were taken from patients before sensitization (week 0) and at 2, 6 and about 24 weeks after DPC sensitization. Patch tests used Finn chambers with 0.01% DPC on the upper back, scored after 6 days by International Contact Dermatitis Research Group standards. On the study overall, not on this receptor specifically: Alopecia, a presumed autoimmune disease, was present in all patients, so the immune response of the patients might differ from that of healthy individuals. Significantly more large CDR3 similarity clusters were formed by expanded TCRs than by pre-sensitization or healthy control sets, consistent with antigen-driven responses. The number of PT1 expanded TCRs positively correlated with patch test score, significant at thresholds 8, 16 and 32 but not 4. After repeated subsampling, the strength of the expansion versus patch-test correlation and the threshold at which it became significant changed. The number of TCRs above 1 in 1000 frequency did not change with DPC sensitization; there was no evidence of global repertoire structure alterations.

From cysteine to phenylalanine, the CDR3 is 16 amino acids long. Only the CDR3 DNA is retained, 48 bases long and in frame from the first base. V gives up 5 bases and J gives up 5 bases, and the segment between their germline ends measures 21 bases. Per the publication, the time point label means: patch test 2, 6 weeks after DPC sensitization. The treatment or condition label, read with the paper, signifies: therapeutic diphenylcyclopropenone sensitization with weekly scalp DPC. At each patch-test visit, blood was drawn before the patch test was applied. Patients were considered eligible if aged 18 to 70, diagnosed with alopecia and deemed suitable for DPC therapy, and patients were excluded if pregnant. Total RNA was extracted from unfractionated whole blood collected in Tempus Blood RNA tubes. Libraries were constructed by RACE. TCRdb shows the sequencer as NextSeq 500. During library preparation, unique molecular identifiers were attached to individual cDNA molecules so that TCRs could be counted quantitatively and reproducibly. Each blood RNA sample was used to sequence both TCR alpha and TCR beta chains. The paper's data handling went like this. A median of about 87,000 TCRs per sample was observed, with a range of 23,224 to 690,600. V, J and CDR3 annotation of the TCR reads was carried out using the Decombinator software suite. Every sample was subsampled to the same number of TCRs (28,000) for the PS versus PT1 abundance plots. TCRs were defined as expanded if absent before sensitization and observed at least eight times at the 2-week time point. The raw public reads went through TCRdb reprocessing: fastp at Q25, MiXCR clone calling, in-frame beta chains kept. CDR3 protein sequences are deduplicated, and each keeps its most common genes and DNA. These V and J calls are TCRdb output, not the study's own analysis. For this sample the table gives around 50,000 distinct CDR3 sequences, of which 9.5% to 10% were detected only once. The top ten clones comprise under 2% of the sample.

Material: whole blood, obtained in connection with sensitization to the hapten diphenylcyclopropenone (DPC). This chain joins TRBV12-3 or TRBV12-4 to TRBJ1-2; TRBD1 might be the D gene, on 5 matching bases. This clonotype was obtained from a woman in her 50s with alopecia areata. Some clones in this sample may be carry-over from other donors' samples. The DNA sequence reads TGTGCCAGCAGTGGGGGTACGGGGGACGTCTATTATGGCTACACCTTC. Its product reads: CASSGGTGDVYYGYTF.